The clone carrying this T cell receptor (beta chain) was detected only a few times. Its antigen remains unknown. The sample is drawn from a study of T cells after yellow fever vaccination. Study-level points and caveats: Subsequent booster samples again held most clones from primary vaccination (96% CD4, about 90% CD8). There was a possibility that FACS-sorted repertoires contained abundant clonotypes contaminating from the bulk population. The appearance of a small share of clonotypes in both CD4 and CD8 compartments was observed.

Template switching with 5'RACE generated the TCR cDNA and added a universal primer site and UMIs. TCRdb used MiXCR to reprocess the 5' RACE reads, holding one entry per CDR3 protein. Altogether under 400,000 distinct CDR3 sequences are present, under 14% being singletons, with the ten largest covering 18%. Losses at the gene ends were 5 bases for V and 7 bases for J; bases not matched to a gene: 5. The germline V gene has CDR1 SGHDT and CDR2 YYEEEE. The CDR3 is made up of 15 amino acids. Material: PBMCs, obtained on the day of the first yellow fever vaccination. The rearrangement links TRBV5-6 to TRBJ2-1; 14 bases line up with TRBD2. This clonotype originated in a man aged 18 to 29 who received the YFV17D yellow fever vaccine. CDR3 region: CASRWGLAGENEQFF. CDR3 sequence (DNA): TGTGCCAGCAGATGGGGACTAGCGGGGGAGAATGAGCAGTTCTTC. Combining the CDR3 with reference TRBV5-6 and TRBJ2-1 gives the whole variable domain DAGVTQSPTHLIKTRGQQVTLRCSPKSGHDTVSWYQQALGQGPQFIFQYYEEEERQRGNFPDRFSGHQFPNYSSELNVNALLLGDSALYLCASRWGLAGENEQFFGPGTRLTVL.